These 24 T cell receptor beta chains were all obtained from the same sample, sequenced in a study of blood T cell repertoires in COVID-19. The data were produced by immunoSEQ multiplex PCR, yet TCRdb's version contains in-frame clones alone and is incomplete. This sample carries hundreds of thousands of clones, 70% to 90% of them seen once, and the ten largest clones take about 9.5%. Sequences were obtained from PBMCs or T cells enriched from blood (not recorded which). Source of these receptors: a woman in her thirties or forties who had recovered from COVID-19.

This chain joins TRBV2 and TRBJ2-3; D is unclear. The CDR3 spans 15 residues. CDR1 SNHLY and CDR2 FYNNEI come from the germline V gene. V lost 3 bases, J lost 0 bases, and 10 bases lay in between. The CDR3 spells CASSDRVFSTDTQYF. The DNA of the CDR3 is TGTGCCAGCAGTGATCGGGTCTTTAGCACAGATACGCAGTATTTT.

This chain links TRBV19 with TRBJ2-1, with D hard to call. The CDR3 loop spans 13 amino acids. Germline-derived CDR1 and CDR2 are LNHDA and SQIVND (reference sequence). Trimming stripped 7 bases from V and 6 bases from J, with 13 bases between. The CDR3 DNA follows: TGTGCCAGTAATCCCCGGGTCCCCAATGAGCAGTTCTTC. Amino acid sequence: CASNPRVPNEQFF. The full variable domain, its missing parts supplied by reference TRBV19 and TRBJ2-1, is DGGITQSPKYLFRKEGQNVTLSCEQNLNHDAMYWYRQDPGQGLRLIYYSQIVNDFQKGDIAEGYSVSREKKESFPLTVTSAQKNPTAFYLCASNPRVPNEQFFGPGTRLTVL.

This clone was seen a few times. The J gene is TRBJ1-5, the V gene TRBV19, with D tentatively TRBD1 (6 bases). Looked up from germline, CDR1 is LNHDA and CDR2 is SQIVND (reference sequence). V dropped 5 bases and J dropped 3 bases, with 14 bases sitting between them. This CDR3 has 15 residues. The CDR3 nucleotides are TGTGCCAGTAGTTCTTTGACAGGTACCAATCAGCCCCAGCATTTT. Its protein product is CASSSLTGTNQPQHF.

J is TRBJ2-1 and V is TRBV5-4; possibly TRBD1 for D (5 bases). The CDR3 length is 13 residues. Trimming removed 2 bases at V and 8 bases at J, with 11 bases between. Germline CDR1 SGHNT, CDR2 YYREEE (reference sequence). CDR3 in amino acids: CASSLRGIDEQFF. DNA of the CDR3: TGTGCCAGCAGCTTAAGGGGTATCGATGAGCAGTTCTTC. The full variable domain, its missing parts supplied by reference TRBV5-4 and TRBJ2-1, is ETGVTQSPTHLIKTRGQQVTLRCSSQSGHNTVSWYQQALGQGPQFIFQYYREEENGRGNFPPRFSGLQFPNYSSELNVNALELDDSALYLCASSLRGIDEQFFGPGTRLTVL.

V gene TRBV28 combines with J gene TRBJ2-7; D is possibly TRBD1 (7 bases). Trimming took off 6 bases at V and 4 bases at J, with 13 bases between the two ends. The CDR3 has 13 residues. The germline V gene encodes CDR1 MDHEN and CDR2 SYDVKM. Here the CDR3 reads CASSETGRYEQYF. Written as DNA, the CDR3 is TGTGCCAGCAGCGAGACAGGGAGGTACGAGCAGTACTTC.

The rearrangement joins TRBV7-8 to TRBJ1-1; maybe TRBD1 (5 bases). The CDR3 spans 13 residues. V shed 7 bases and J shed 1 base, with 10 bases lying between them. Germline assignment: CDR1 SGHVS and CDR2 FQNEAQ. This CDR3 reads CASNYQGNTEAFF. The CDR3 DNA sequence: TGTGCCAGCAACTACCAGGGGAACACTGAAGCTTTCTTT.

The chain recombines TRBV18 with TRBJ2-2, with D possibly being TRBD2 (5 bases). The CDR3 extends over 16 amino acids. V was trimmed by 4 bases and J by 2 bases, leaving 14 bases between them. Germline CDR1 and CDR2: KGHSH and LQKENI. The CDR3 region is CASSLDGNLNTGELFF. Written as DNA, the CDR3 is TGTGCCAGCTCACTGGACGGGAACTTAAACACCGGGGAGCTGTTTTTT. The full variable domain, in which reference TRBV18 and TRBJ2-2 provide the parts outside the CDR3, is NAGVMQNPRHLVRRRGQEARLRCSPMKGHSHVYWYRQLPEEGLKFMVYLQKENIIDESGMPKERFSAEFPKEGPSILRIQQVVRGDSAAYFCASSLDGNLNTGELFFGEGSRLTVL.

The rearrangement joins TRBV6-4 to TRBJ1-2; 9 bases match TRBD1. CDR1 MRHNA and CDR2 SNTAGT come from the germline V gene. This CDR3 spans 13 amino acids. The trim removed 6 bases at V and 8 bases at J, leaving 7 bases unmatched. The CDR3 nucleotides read TGTGCCAGCAGAGAAACAGGGGGCTTCGGCTACACCTTC. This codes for CASRETGGFGYTF.

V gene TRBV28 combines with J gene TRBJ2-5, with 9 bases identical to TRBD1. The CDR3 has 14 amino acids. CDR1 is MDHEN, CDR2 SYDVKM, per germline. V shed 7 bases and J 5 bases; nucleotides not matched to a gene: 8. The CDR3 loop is CASKAGTGRETQYF. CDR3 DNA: TGTGCCAGCAAGGCAGGGACAGGGCGCGAGACCCAGTACTTC.

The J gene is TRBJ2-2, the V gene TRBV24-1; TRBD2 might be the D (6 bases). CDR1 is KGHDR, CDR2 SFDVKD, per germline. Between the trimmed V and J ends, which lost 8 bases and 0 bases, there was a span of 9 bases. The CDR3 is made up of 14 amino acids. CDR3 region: CATTGTSNTGELFF. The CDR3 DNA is TGTGCCACCACCGGGACTTCGAACACCGGGGAGCTGTTTTTT.

The CDR3 sequence: CSASRTPNTEAFF. The CDR3 DNA reads TGCAGTGCTAGTAGAACACCGAACACTGAAGCTTTCTTT. The rearrangement joins TRBV20-1 to TRBJ1-1; D is uncertain. The V end lost 3 bases, the J end lost 1 base, and 9 bases lay between the germline ends. This CDR3 contains 13 residues. Germline values: CDR1 DFQATT, CDR2 SNEGSKA (reference sequence).

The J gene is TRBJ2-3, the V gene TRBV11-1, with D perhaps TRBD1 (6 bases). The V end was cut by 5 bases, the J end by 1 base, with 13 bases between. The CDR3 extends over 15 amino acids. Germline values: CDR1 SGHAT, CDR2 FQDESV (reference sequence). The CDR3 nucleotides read TGTGCCAGCAGCCCAGGGGCAGGGGGCACAGATACGCAGTATTTT. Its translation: CASSPGAGGTDTQYF.

The CDR3 spells CSVGAATYEQYF. CDR3 DNA: TGCAGCGTTGGGGCAGCCACCTACGAGCAGTACTTC. This rearrangement joins TRBV29-1 to TRBJ2-7; no reliable D call. Germline lookup yields CDR1 SQVTM and CDR2 ANQGSEA. The CDR3 extends over 12 amino acids. Trimming removed 4 bases from V and 2 bases from J, with 9 bases in between.

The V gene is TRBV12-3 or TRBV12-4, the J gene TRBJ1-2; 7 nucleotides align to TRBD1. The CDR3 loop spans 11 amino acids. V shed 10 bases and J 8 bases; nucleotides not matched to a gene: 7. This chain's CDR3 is CATTGEGGYTF. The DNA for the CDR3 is TGTGCCACCACAGGGGAAGGGGGCTACACCTTC.

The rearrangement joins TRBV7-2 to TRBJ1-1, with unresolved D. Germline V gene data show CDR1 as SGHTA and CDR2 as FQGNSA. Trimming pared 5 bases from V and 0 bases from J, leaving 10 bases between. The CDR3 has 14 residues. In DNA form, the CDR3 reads TGTGCCAGCAGCCCGTGGGCCATGAACACTGAAGCTTTCTTT. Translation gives CASSPWAMNTEAFF.

CDR3 in amino acids: CASRLAGRNTGELFF. Here the CDR3 DNA reads TGTGCCAGCAGACTAGCGGGGAGGAACACCGGGGAGCTGTTTTTT. J is TRBJ2-2 and V is TRBV6-5, with 10 bases identical to TRBD2. Looked up from germline, CDR1 is MNHEY and CDR2 is SVGAGI. Trimming cost V 6 bases and J 1 base; bases outside gene matches: 2. This CDR3 is 15 amino acids long.

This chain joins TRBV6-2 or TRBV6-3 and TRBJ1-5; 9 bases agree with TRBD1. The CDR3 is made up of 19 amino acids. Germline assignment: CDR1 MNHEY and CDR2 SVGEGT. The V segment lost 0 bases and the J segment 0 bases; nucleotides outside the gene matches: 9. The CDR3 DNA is TGTGCCAGCAGTTACTCCATGGACAGGGGAAGGAATAGCAATCAGCCCCAGCATTTT. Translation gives CASSYSMDRGRNSNQPQHF.

The CDR3 nucleotides are TGTGCCAGCAGTCGCTCAGGGGGCTTCGACAATGAGCAGTTCTTC. This gives the protein CASSRSGGFDNEQFF. The J gene is TRBJ2-1, the V gene TRBV6-5; 8 bases map to TRBD1. Germline V lookup: CDR1 MNHEY, CDR2 SVGAGI. The V gene end was trimmed by 5 bases and the J gene end by 5 bases; junction bases not matched to a gene: 8. CDR3 size: 15 residues.

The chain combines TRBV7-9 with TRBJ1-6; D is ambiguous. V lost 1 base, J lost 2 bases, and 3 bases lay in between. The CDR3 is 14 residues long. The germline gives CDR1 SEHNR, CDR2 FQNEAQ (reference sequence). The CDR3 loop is CASSLVTYNSPLHF. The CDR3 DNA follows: TGTGCCAGCAGCTTAGTCACCTATAATTCACCCCTCCACTTT.

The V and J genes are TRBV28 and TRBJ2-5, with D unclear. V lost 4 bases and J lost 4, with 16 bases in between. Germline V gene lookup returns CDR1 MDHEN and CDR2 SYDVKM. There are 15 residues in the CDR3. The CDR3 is CASSSPVRYRETQYF. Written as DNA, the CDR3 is TGTGCCAGCAGTTCACCGGTTCGCTATCGAGAGACCCAGTACTTC. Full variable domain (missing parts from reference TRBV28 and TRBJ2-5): DVKVTQSSRYLVKRTGEKVFLECVQDMDHENMFWYRQDPGLGLRLIYFSYDVKMKEKGDIPEGYSVSREKKERFSLILESASTNQTSMYLCASSSPVRYRETQYFGPGTRLLVL.

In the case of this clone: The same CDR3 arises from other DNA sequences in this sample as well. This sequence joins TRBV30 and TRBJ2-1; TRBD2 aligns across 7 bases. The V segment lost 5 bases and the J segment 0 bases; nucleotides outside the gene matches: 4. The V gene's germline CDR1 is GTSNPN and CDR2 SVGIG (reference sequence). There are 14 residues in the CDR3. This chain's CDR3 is CAWLGGSSYNEQFF. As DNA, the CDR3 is TGTGCCTGGTTGGGCGGGAGCTCCTACAATGAGCAGTTCTTC.

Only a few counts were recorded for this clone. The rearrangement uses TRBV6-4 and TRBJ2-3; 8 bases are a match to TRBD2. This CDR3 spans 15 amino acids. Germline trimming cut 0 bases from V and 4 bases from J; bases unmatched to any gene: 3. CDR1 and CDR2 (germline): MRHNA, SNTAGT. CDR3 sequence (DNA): TGTGCCAGCAGTGACTCGGCGGGGGGCCCAGATACGCAGTATTTT. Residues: CASSDSAGGPDTQYF.

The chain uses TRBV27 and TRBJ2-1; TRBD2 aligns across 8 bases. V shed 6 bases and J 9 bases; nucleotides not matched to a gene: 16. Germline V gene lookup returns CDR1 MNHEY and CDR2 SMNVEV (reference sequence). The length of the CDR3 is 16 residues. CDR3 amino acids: CASRPVKAGGYSEQFF. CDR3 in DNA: TGTGCCAGCAGACCAGTCAAGGCGGGGGGTTATTCTGAGCAGTTCTTC.

CDR3 in amino acids: CASSLAGSRQGVFYEQYF. In DNA form, the CDR3 reads TGCGCCAGCAGCTTGGCCGGTAGTCGACAGGGGGTATTCTACGAGCAGTACTTC. The genes are TRBV5-1 and TRBJ2-7; 9 positions agree with TRBD1. V was pared by 0 bases and J by 3 bases, with 13 bases of the junction left unmatched. This CDR3 region has 18 residues. Germline CDR1 is SGHRS and CDR2 is YFSETQ.